The source of this T cell receptor beta chain is a study of blood T cell repertoires in COVID-19. Study information: PBMCs, B-cell-depleted T cells, or T cells provided the cDNA or gDNA that made up the material.

The germline V and J ends were trimmed by 0 bases and 2 bases, with 16 bases remaining between them. The CDR3 is 18 residues long. CDR1 MNHEY and CDR2 SMNVEV come from the germline V gene (reference sequence). Original processing methods: Quantification of nucleated cells was approximated via reference gene primer amplification. Libraries were prepared by immunoSEQ multiplex PCR; TCRdb keeps only in-frame clonotypes and omits some of them. The D gene and trimming were derived from the DNA, and the V and J assignments and clone size from that table. The table lists 100,000 to 150,000 clones, 88% of them singletons.

The J gene is TRBJ2-2, the V gene TRBV27; D ambiguous. The origin of this receptor is a man in his 70s with active COVID-19. The sample consisted of peripheral blood. This chain's CDR3 is CASSLSYSYLSNTGELFF. The CDR3 DNA follows: TGTGCCAGCAGTTTATCTTACAGCTACCTCTCTAACACCGGGGAGCTGTTTTTT.